This T cell receptor beta chain was sequenced in a study of T cell responses to AZD1222 COVID-19 vaccine. Overall study results and limits: Nearly half of spike-specific TCRs reportedly go after variant regions that carry no mutations.

The V segment lost 5 bases and the J segment 3 bases; nucleotides outside the gene matches: 12. CDR3 length: 18 residues. CDR1 and CDR2 (germline): MNHEY, SVGEGT. Of note for this clone: The antigen remains unidentified.

This table comes from immunoSEQ multiplex PCR, and its TCRdb copy is limited to in-frame clones, with some not included. The sample contains under 95,000 clones, more than 90% of which appear only once. Sequencing used peripheral blood, obtained on day 0 of AZD1222 vaccination. The chain couples TRBV6-2 or TRBV6-3 to TRBJ2-3, with 12 positions matching TRBD2. The TCR originated in an adult in good health. The CDR3 nucleotides read TGTGCCAGCAGTCCCCTGACTAGCGGGAGTGTTAGTACAGATACGCAGTATTTT. Protein sequence: CASSPLTSGSVSTDTQYF.